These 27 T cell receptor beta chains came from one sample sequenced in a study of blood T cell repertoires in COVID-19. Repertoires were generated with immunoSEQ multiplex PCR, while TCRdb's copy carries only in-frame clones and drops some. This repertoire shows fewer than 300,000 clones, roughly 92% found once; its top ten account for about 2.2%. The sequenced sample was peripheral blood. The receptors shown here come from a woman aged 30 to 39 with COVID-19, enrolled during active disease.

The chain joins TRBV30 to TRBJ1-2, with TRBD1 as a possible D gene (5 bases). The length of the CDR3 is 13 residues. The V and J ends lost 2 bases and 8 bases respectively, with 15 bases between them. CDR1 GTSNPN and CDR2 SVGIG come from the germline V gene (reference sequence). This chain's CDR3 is CAWSPFRDSGYTF. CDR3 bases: TGTGCCTGGAGTCCTTTCCGGGACTCGGGCTACACCTTC.

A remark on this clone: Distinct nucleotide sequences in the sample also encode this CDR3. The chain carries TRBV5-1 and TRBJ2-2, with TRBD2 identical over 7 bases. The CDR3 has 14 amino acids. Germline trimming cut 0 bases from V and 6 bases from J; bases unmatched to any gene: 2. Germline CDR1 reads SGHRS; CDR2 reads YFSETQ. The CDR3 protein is CASSLAGGSGELFF. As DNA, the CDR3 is TGCGCCAGCAGCTTGGCCGGGGGGTCCGGGGAGCTGTTTTTT.

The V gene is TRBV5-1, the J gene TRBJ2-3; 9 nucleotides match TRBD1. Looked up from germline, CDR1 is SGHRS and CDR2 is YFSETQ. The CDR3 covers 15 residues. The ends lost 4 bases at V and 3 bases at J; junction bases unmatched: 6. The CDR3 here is CASSPLTGGTDTQYF. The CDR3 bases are TGCGCCAGCAGCCCCCTGACAGGGGGGACAGATACGCAGTATTTT.

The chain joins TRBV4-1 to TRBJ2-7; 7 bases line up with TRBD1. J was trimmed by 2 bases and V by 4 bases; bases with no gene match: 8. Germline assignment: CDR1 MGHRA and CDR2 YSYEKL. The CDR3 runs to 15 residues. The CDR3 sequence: CASSLMTGRPYEQYF. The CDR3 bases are TGCGCCAGCAGCCTAATGACAGGGAGACCCTACGAGCAGTACTTC.

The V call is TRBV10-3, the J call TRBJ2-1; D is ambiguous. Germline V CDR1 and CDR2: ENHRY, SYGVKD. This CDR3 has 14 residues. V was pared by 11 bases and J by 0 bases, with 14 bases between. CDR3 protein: CAASETNSYNEQFF. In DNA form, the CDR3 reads TGTGCCGCCTCTGAGACAAACTCCTACAATGAGCAGTTCTTC.

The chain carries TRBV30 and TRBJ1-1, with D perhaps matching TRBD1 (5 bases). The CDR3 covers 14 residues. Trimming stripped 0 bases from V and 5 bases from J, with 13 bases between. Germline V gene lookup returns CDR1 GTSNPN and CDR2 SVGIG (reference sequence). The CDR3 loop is CAWSVVAAGTEAFF. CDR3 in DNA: TGTGCCTGGAGTGTAGTAGCGGCAGGGACTGAAGCTTTCTTT.

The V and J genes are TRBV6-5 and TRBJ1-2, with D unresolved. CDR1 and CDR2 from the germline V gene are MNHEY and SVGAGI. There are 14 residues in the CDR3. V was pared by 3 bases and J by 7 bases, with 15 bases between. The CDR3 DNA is TGTGCCAGCAGTTATAGTCCGCCTGAGGTTGGCTACACCTTC. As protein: CASSYSPPEVGYTF.

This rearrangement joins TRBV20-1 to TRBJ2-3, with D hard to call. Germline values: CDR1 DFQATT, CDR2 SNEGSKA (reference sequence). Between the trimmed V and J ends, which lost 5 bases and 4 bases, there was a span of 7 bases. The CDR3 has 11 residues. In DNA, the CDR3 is TGCAGTGCTCCAAGCTCAGATACGCAGTATTTT. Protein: CSAPSSDTQYF.

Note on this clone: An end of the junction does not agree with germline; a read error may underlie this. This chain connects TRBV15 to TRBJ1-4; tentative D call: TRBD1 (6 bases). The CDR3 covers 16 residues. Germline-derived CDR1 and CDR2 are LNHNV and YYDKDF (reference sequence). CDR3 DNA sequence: TGTGCCACCAGCGGAGATTTGACAGGCAGAAATGAAAAACTGTTTTTT. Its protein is CATSGDLTGRNEKLFF.

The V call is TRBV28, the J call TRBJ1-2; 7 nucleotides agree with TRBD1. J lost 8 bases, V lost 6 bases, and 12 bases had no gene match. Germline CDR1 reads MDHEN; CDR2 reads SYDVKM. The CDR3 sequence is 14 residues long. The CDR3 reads CASSLAQGQGGYTF. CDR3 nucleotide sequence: TGTGCCAGCAGCCTAGCACAGGGGCAGGGAGGCTACACCTTC.

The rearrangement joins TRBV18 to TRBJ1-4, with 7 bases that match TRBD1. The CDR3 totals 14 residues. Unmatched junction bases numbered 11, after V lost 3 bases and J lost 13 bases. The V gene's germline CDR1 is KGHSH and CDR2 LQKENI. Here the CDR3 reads CASSPRQGEVRLFF. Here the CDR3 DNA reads TGTGCCAGCTCACCTAGACAGGGTGAGGTCAGACTGTTTTTT.

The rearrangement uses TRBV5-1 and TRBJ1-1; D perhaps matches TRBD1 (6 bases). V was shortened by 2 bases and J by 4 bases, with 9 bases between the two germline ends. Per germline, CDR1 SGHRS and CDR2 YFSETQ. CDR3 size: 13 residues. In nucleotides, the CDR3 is TGCGCCAGCAGCTTTCAGGGGAGCACTGAAGCTTTCTTT. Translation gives CASSFQGSTEAFF.

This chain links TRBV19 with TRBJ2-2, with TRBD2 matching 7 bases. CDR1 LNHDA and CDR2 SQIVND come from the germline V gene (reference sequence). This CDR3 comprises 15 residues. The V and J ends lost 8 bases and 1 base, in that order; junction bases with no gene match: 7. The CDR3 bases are TGTGCCAGTGGAAAGCGGGACTTGAACACCGGGGAGCTGTTTTTT. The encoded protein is CASGKRDLNTGELFF.

The CDR3 DNA follows: TGTGCCAGCAGCTTTCAGGGCTCCTACGAGCAGTACTTC. Protein: CASSFQGSYEQYF. The chain uses TRBV11-2 and TRBJ2-7; D perhaps matches TRBD1 (5 bases). The V end lost 3 bases, the J end lost 0 bases, and 6 bases lay between the germline ends. The germline V gene has CDR1 SGHAT and CDR2 FQNNGV. The CDR3 runs 13 residues.

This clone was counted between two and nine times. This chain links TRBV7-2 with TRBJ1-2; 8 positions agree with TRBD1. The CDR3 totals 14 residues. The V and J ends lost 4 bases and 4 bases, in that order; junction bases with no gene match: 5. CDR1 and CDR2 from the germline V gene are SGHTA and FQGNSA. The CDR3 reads CASSSDRGGYGYTF. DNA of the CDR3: TGTGCCAGCAGCTCCGACAGGGGAGGCTATGGCTACACCTTC.

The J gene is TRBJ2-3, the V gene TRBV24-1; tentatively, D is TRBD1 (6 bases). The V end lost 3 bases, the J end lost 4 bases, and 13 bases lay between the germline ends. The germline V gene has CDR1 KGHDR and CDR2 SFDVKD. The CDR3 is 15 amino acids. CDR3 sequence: CATSDASPGADTQYF. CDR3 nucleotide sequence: TGTGCCACCAGTGATGCTTCTCCAGGGGCAGATACGCAGTATTTT.

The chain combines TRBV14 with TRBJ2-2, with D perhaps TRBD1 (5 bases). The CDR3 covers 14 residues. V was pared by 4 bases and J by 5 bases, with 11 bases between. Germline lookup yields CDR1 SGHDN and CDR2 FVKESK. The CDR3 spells CASSRQTETGELFF. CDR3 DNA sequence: TGTGCCAGCAGCCGACAGACGGAGACCGGGGAGCTGTTTTTT.

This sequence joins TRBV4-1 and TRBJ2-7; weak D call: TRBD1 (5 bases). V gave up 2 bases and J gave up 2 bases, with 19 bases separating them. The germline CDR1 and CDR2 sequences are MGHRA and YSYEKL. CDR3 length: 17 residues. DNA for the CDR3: TGCGCCAGCAGCCAACACGTAGGGGTGGAACTTACCTACGAGCAGTACTTC. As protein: CASSQHVGVELTYEQYF.

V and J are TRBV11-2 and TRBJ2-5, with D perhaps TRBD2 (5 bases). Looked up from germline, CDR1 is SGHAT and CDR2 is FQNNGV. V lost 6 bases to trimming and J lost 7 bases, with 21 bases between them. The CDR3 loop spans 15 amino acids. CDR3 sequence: CASSAGGETLWTQYF. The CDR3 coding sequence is TGTGCCAGCAGTGCGGGTGGAGAGACGTTGTGGACCCAGTACTTC. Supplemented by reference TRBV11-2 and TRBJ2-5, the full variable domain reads EAGVAQSPRYKIIEKRQSVAFWCNPISGHATLYWYQQILGQGPKLLIQFQNNGVVDDSQLPKDRFSAERLKGVDSTLKIQPAKLEDSAVYLCASSAGGETLWTQYFGPGTRLLVL.

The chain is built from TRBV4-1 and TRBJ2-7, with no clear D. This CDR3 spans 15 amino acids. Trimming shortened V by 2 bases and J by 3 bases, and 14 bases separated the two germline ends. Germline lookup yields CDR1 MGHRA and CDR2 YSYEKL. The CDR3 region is CASSQTTDGSYEQYF. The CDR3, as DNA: TGCGCCAGCAGCCAAACTACCGACGGAAGCTACGAGCAGTACTTC.

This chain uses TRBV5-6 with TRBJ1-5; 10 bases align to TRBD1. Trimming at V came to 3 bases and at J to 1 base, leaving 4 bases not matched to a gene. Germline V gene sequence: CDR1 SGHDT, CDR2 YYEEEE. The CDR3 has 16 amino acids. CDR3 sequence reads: CASSYGTGESNQPQHF. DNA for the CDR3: TGTGCCAGCAGCTACGGGACAGGGGAGAGCAATCAGCCCCAGCATTTT. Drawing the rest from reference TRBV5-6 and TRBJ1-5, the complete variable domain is DAGVTQSPTHLIKTRGQQVTLRCSPKSGHDTVSWYQQALGQGPQFIFQYYEEEERQRGNFPDRFSGHQFPNYSSELNVNALLLGDSALYLCASSYGTGESNQPQHFGDGTRLSIL.

This CDR3 is CASSLGRGHTYEQYF. DNA of the CDR3: TGTGCCAGCAGCTTAGGTCGGGGACACACCTACGAGCAGTACTTC. The chain carries TRBV7-9 and TRBJ2-7, with D perhaps matching TRBD1 (6 bases). V dropped 1 base and J dropped 2 bases, with 12 bases sitting between them. This CDR3 is 15 amino acids long. The germline gives CDR1 SEHNR, CDR2 FQNEAQ (reference sequence).

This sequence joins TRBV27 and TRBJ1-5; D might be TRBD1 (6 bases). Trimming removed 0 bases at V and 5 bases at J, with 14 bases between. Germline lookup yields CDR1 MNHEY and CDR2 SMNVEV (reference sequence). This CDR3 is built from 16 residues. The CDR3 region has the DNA TGTGCCAGCAGTTTATCGGGACGGACAGTACATCAGCCCCAGCATTTT. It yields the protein CASSLSGRTVHQPQHF.

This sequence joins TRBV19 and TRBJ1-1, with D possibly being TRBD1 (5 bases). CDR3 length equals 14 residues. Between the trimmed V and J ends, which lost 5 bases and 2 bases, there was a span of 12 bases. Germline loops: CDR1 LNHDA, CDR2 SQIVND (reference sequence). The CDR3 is CASSAGTLNTEAFF. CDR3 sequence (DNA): TGTGCCAGTAGTGCCGGGACTCTTAACACTGAAGCTTTCTTT.

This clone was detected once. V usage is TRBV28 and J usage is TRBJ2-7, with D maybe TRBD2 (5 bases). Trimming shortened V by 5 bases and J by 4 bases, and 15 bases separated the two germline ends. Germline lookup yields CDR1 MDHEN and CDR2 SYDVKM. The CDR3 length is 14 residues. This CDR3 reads CASSRNSVKYEQYF. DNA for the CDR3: TGTGCCAGCAGTAGGAATAGCGTGAAATACGAGCAGTACTTC.

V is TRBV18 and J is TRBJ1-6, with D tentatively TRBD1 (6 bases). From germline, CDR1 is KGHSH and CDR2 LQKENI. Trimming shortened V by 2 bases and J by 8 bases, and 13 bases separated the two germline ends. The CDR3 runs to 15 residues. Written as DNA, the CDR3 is TGTGCCAGCTCACCAAGGCAGGGGAATTATTCACCCCTCCACTTT. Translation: CASSPRQGNYSPLHF.

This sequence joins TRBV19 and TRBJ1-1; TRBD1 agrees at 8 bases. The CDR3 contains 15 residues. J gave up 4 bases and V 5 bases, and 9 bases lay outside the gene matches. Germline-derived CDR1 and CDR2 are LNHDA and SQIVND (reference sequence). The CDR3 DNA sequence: TGTGCCAGTAGTCCCTACAGGGGGTCGAGCACTGAAGCTTTCTTT. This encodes CASSPYRGSSTEAFF.